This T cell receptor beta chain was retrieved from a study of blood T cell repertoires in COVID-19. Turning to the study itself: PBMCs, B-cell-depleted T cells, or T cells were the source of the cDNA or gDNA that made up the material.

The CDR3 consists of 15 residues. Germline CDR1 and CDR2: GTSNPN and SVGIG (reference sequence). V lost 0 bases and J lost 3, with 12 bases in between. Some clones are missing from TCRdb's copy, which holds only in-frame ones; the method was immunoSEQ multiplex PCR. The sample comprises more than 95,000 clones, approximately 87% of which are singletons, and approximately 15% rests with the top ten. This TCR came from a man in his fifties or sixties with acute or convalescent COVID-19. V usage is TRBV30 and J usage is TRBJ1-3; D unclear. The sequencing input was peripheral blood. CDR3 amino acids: CAWSVREKRGNTIYF. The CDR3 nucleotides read TGTGCCTGGAGTGTACGTGAGAAGCGTGGAAACACCATATATTTT.